These 5 T cell receptor beta chains were sequenced from one sample in a study of lung T cells in sarcoidosis with Löfgren's syndrome. TCRdb re-analysed the reads in MiXCR, keeping a single row per CDR3 protein. The data contain 60,000 to 65,000 distinct CDR3 sequences, around 20% of them singletons. Sample: CD4+ T cells from PBMCs. The receptors derive from a human donor with sarcoidosis (Löfgren's syndrome or another form), or a control subject (not recorded which).

This clonotype was detected many times. The J gene is TRBJ1-2, the V gene TRBV6-6, with 9 bases fitting TRBD1. The trim removed 2 bases at V and 3 bases at J, leaving 7 bases unmatched. Germline CDR1 MNHNY, CDR2 SVGAGI (reference sequence). The CDR3 has 16 amino acids. The CDR3 DNA reads as TGTGCCAGCAGTTACACACTACAGGGGGCCCACTATGGCTACACCTTC. Its protein is CASSYTLQGAHYGYTF.

This clonotype was counted ten times or more. J is TRBJ2-5 and V is TRBV6-6; D perhaps matches TRBD2 (6 bases). CDR3 length: 15 amino acids. The germline V gene has CDR1 MNHNY and CDR2 SVGAGI (reference sequence). Trimming pared 2 bases from V and 0 bases from J, leaving 10 bases between. CDR3 protein: CASSYGGAYQETQYF. The CDR3 coding sequence is TGTGCCAGCAGTTACGGAGGGGCCTACCAAGAGACCCAGTACTTC.

As to this clonotype: One base away lies a much larger clone, so this may be a sequencing read error. V is TRBV20-1 and J is TRBJ2-7, with unresolved D. This CDR3 spans 12 amino acids. Germline-derived CDR1 and CDR2 are DFQATT and SNEGSKA (reference sequence). The CDR3 protein is CSAQMAADERYV. Written as DNA, the CDR3 is TGCAGTGCCCAAATGGCGGCTGACGAGCGGTACGTC.

This clonotype was counted at least ten times. J is TRBJ1-4 and V is TRBV20-1; 9 nucleotides match TRBD1. V lost 5 bases to trimming and J lost 10 bases; unmatched junction nucleotides: 11. CDR1 is DFQATT, CDR2 SNEGSKA, per germline (reference sequence). This CDR3 has 14 residues. CDR3 amino acids: CSAPPGQGSRKLFF. CDR3 DNA sequence: TGCAGTGCTCCTCCGGGACAGGGTTCCCGAAAACTGTTTTTT.

This clonotype was recorded many times. The genes are TRBV20-1 and TRBJ2-3; 8 nucleotides align to TRBD2. V shed 3 bases and J 3 bases; nucleotides not matched to a gene: 8. CDR3 length: 15 residues. In germline, CDR1 is DFQATT, CDR2 SNEGSKA (reference sequence). CDR3 in amino acids: CSASRVRGGTDTQYF. As DNA, the CDR3 is TGCAGTGCTAGTAGGGTACGGGGGGGGACAGATACGCAGTATTTT.